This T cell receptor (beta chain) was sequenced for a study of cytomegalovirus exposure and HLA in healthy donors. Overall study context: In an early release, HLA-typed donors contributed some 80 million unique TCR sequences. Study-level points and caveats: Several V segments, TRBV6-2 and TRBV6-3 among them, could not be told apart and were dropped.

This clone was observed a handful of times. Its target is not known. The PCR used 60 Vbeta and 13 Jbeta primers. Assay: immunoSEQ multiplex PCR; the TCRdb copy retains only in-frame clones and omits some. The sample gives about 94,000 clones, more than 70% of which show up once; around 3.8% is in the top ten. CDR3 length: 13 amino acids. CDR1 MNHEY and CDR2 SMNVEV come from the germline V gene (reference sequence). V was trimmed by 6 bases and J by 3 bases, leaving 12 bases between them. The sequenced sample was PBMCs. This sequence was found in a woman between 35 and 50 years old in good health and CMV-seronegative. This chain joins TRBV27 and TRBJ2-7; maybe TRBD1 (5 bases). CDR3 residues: CASRPGKGYEQYF. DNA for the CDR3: TGTGCCAGCAGGCCAGGGAAGGGCTACGAGCAGTACTTC.